The entry below describes one T cell receptor beta chain. Sequencing libraries for TCR beta were prepared with iRepertoire HTBI primers and Arm-PCR of CDR3 regions. Original methodology: Samples collectively showed approximately 62 TRBV and roughly 15 TRBJ segments. TCRdb called the multiplex PCR reads again in MiXCR, with one record for every CDR3 protein. What appears here as the V and J calls and clone size reflects TCRdb's work, not the paper's. The sample shows some 340,000 distinct CDR3 sequences, roughly 25% of them seen only once. These data are taken from a study of regulatory T cells in long-lasting Graves disease. Study details: Over 5 years on antithyroid drugs plus positive TSH receptor antibodies marked Graves' disease as persistent.

Time point noted: persistent/refractory GD, antithyroid drugs over 5 years with positive TRAb. Isolated PBMC RNA provided the starting material for the TCR library. The sample consisted of peripheral blood mononuclear cells (PBMCs), taken when the disease was refractory, from a patient treated with antithyroid drugs. This clonotype originated in a woman aged 40 to 50 with Graves disease.

CDR3 in DNA: TGTGCCAGCAGCTTAGCGGGGAAGAACACCGGGGAGCTGTTTTTT. Translated: CASSLAGKNTGELFF. V and J are TRBV6-1 and TRBJ2-2, with 8 bases aligning to TRBD2. There are 15 residues in the CDR3. The germline CDR1 and CDR2 sequences are MNHNS and SASEGT. The trim removed 6 bases at V and 1 base at J, leaving 4 bases unmatched.